This passage covers 24 T cell receptor beta chains from one sample sequenced in a study of T cell repertoires in cytomegalovirus infection. TCRdb reanalysed the reads using MiXCR and keeps one entry per CDR3 protein. The repertoire has about 530,000 distinct CDR3 sequences, about 26% of them found once; the top ten carry 13%. Sequenced: PBMCs. The receptors derive from a human donor in good health (CMV status not recorded). Some clones in this sample may be carry-over from other donors' samples.

This clonotype came up a few times. This rearrangement joins TRBV7-3 to TRBJ2-1, with no clear D. Per the germline V gene, CDR1 is SGHTA and CDR2 is FQGTGA. Trimming removed 5 bases at V and 5 bases at J, with 7 bases between. This CDR3 spans 12 amino acids. The CDR3 spells CASSNSNNEQFF. The DNA for the CDR3 is TGTGCCAGCAGCAATTCCAACAATGAGCAGTTCTTC. The variable domain in full, completed from reference TRBV7-3 and TRBJ2-1, reads GAGVSQTPSNKVTEKGKYVELRCDPISGHTALYWYRQSLGQGPEFLIYFQGTGAADDSGLPNDRFFAVRPEGSVSTLKIQRTERGDSAVYLCASSNSNNEQFFGPGTRLTVL.

CDR3 amino acids: CSVAPRLRANTEAFF. The DNA of the CDR3 is TGCAGCGTTGCGCCAAGGTTGCGGGCCAACACTGAAGCTTTCTTT. This chain joins TRBV29-1 and TRBJ1-1; D unresolved. Germline V gene sequence: CDR1 SQVTM, CDR2 ANQGSEA. The length of the CDR3 is 15 residues. Deletions cut 4 bases from V and 2 bases from J, with 17 bases between.

This clonotype turned up a few times. This rearrangement joins TRBV5-8 to TRBJ2-1; 8 nucleotides line up with TRBD2. The germline gives CDR1 SGHTS, CDR2 YDEGEE. V gave up 7 bases and J gave up 10 bases; unmatched junction bases: 4. This CDR3 is built from 11 residues. CDR3 residues: CASFAGGEQFF. CDR3 coding DNA: TGTGCCAGCTTCGCGGGAGGCGAGCAGTTCTTC.

The V and J genes are TRBV19 and TRBJ1-1; weak D call: TRBD1 (5 bases). Germline values: CDR1 LNHDA, CDR2 SQIVND (reference sequence). This CDR3 region has 18 residues. Between the trimmed V and J ends, which lost 7 bases and 2 bases, there was a span of 26 bases. CDR3 coding DNA: TGTGCCAGTACCCCTCATCTTCGGGGGTTCATCCGTAACACTGAAGCTTTCTTT. Translation: CASTPHLRGFIRNTEAFF.

This clonotype was detected a few times. The chain combines TRBV20-1 with TRBJ2-1; TRBD2 might be the D (6 bases). The CDR3 totals 13 residues. The V and J ends lost 8 bases and 0 bases respectively, with 11 bases between them. From germline, CDR1 is DFQATT and CDR2 SNEGSKA (reference sequence). The CDR3 protein is CSPTTSSYNEQFF. In DNA form, the CDR3 reads TGCAGTCCGACGACTAGCTCCTACAATGAGCAGTTCTTC.

This clonotype has just one count. This chain uses TRBV28 with TRBJ1-2, with D hard to call. CDR3 length: 15 residues. Between the trimmed V and J ends, which lost 4 bases and 0 bases, there was a span of 12 bases. Germline V gives CDR1 MDHEN, CDR2 SYDVKM. CDR3 sequence: CASSSFSIANYGYTF. CDR3 coding DNA: TGTGCCAGCAGTTCTTTCTCTATTGCTAACTATGGCTACACCTTC.

This chain connects TRBV12-3 or TRBV12-4 to TRBJ2-1, with TRBD2 identical over 13 bases. The CDR3 runs to 16 residues. V shed 2 bases, J shed 8 bases, and the junction held 6 bases outside the gene matches. CDR3 sequence (DNA): TGTGCCAGCAGTTTACCAGGACTAGCGGGAGTCTATGAGCAGTTCTTC. Translated, it gives CASSLPGLAGVYEQFF.

The chain employs TRBV6-5 and TRBJ1-5; TRBD1 is a possible D gene (5 bases). Trimming pared 6 bases from V and 3 bases from J, leaving 12 bases between. This CDR3 spans 14 amino acids. Germline CDR1 MNHEY, CDR2 SVGAGI. DNA for the CDR3: TGTGCCAGCAGCCCGGGGGGGTTCAATCAGCCCCAGCATTTT. Residues: CASSPGGFNQPQHF.

This clonotype has at least ten counts. The chain uses TRBV7-2 and TRBJ2-3; unclear D gene. The V end lost 4 bases, the J end lost 5 bases, and 7 bases lay between the germline ends. The CDR3 covers 12 residues. The germline V gene has CDR1 SGHTA and CDR2 FQGNSA. The CDR3 sequence is CASSSTGDTQYF. The DNA of the CDR3 is TGTGCCAGCAGCTCGACGGGAGATACGCAGTATTTT.

The chain couples TRBV7-6 to TRBJ2-1, with 11 bases aligning to TRBD2. CDR3 length: 18 residues. Looked up from germline, CDR1 is SGHVS and CDR2 is FNYEAQ. Germline trimming cut 1 base from V and 3 bases from J; bases unmatched to any gene: 8. The CDR3 DNA is TGTGCCAGCAGCTTAGAACTAGCGGGAGTAAGCTACTACAATGAGCAGTTCTTC. It encodes CASSLELAGVSYYNEQFF.

This clonotype was recorded many times. V gene TRBV12-3 or TRBV12-4 combines with J gene TRBJ2-2; 11 positions agree with TRBD2. This CDR3 spans 15 amino acids. Trimming at V came to 6 bases and at J to 7 bases, leaving 7 bases not matched to a gene. The CDR3 DNA sequence: TGTGCCAGCAGACTGACTAGCGGGAATTACGGGGAGCTGTTTTTT. Its protein is CASRLTSGNYGELFF.

In its sample, this clonotype was seen many times. This chain connects TRBV7-6 to TRBJ2-1; weak D call: TRBD2 (5 bases). This CDR3 is 14 amino acids long. Trimming left V 1 base short and J 4 bases short, with 8 bases between. Germline values: CDR1 SGHVS, CDR2 FNYEAQ. In nucleotides, the CDR3 is TGTGCCAGCAGCTTAGACGGGAATTACAATGAGCAGTTCTTC. Its translation: CASSLDGNYNEQFF.

Many counts were recorded for this clonotype. The chain joins TRBV11-3 to TRBJ1-2; no definite D call. The CDR3 sequence is 16 residues long. Deletions cut 5 bases from V and 1 base from J, with 17 bases between. Per the germline V gene, CDR1 is SGHNT and CDR2 is YENEEA. The CDR3 loop is CASSPSQASYNYGYTF. CDR3 nucleotides: TGTGCCAGCAGCCCTTCCCAGGCCTCTTATAACTATGGCTACACCTTC.

This clonotype occurred many times. This chain joins TRBV7-2 and TRBJ2-1; the D call may be TRBD1 or TRBD2 (5 bases each). V was cut by 0 bases and J by 0 bases, with 15 bases left in between. The CDR3 length is 18 residues. Germline V gene lookup returns CDR1 SGHTA and CDR2 FQGNSA. The CDR3 sequence is CASSLAWDARSSYNEQFF. The CDR3 coding sequence is TGTGCCAGCAGCTTAGCGTGGGACGCGCGTAGCTCCTACAATGAGCAGTTCTTC.

This clonotype was observed a handful of times. The rearrangement links TRBV12-3 or TRBV12-4 to TRBJ2-1; 8 positions agree with TRBD2. This CDR3 is 15 amino acids long. The V segment lost 3 bases and the J segment 7 bases; nucleotides outside the gene matches: 8. CDR3 residues: CASSFPGLGANEQFF. The CDR3 nucleotides are TGTGCCAGCAGTTTTCCGGGACTAGGGGCAAATGAGCAGTTCTTC.

This sequence joins TRBV7-6 and TRBJ1-2, with D perhaps TRBD1 (6 bases). Trimming removed 5 bases from V and 0 bases from J, with 16 bases in between. This CDR3 region has 16 residues. Per germline, CDR1 SGHVS and CDR2 FNYEAQ. This chain's CDR3 is CASSLIQGLANYGYTF. For the CDR3, the DNA is TGTGCCAGCAGCCTGATACAGGGCTTAGCTAACTATGGCTACACCTTC.

This clonotype was found many times. The gene calls are TRBV7-2 and TRBJ2-1, with 7 bases lining up with TRBD2. Germline CDR1 is SGHTA and CDR2 is FQGNSA. Germline trimming cut 3 bases from V and 7 bases from J; bases unmatched to any gene: 12. The CDR3 has 16 amino acids. CDR3 DNA sequence: TGTGCCAGCAGCTTTTACGGAACGGCGGGAGTAAATGAGCAGTTCTTC. This sequence encodes CASSFYGTAGVNEQFF.

The rearrangement uses TRBV28 and TRBJ1-2; no definite D call. Trimming took 4 bases from V and 1 from J, leaving 7 bases between them. CDR1 is MDHEN and CDR2 is SYDVKM in the germline V gene. The CDR3 totals 13 residues. CDR3 residues: CASSSHVNYGYTF. The DNA for the CDR3 is TGTGCCAGCAGTTCCCACGTTAACTATGGCTACACCTTC.

V usage is TRBV20-1 and J usage is TRBJ2-2; a possible D gene is TRBD1 (6 bases). CDR3 length equals 16 residues. V lost 0 bases, J lost 0 bases, and 11 bases lay in between. The V gene's germline CDR1 is DFQATT and CDR2 SNEGSKA (reference sequence). In nucleotides, the CDR3 is TGCAGTGCTAGAGAAACAGACAGGTCGAACACCGGGGAGCTGTTTTTT. This codes for CSARETDRSNTGELFF.

This chain joins TRBV7-3 and TRBJ1-1; no definite D call. The CDR3 extends over 12 amino acids. V lost 1 base, J lost 7 bases, and 7 bases lay in between. Germline CDR1 reads SGHTA; CDR2 reads FQGTGA. The CDR3 DNA is TGTGCCAGCAGCTTAAATGGCGGTGAAGCTTTCTTT. Translation: CASSLNGGEAFF.

In this sample, this clonotype turned up a few times. The chain uses TRBV4-3 and TRBJ2-1; D gene ambiguous. Germline V lookup: CDR1 LGHNA, CDR2 YSLEER. Trimming cost V 4 bases and J 8 bases, with 9 bases left between them. There are 12 residues in the CDR3. As DNA, the CDR3 is TGCGCCAGCAGCCGAGTTGGGGATGAGCAGTTCTTC. Protein: CASSRVGDEQFF.

The chain combines TRBV3-1 with TRBJ1-1; 7 positions agree with TRBD1. The CDR3 is 15 amino acids. The ends lost 2 bases at V and 7 bases at J; junction bases unmatched: 10. Germline-derived CDR1 and CDR2 are LGHDT and YNNKEL (reference sequence). In nucleotides, the CDR3 is TGTGCCAGCAGCCAAAACAGGGGACCAATAGGTGAAGCTTTCTTT. Amino acid sequence: CASSQNRGPIGEAFF. The variable domain in full, with the rest retrieved from reference TRBV3-1 and TRBJ1-1, is DTAVSQTPKYLVTQMGNDKSIKCEQNLGHDTMYWYKQDSKKFLKIMFSYNNKELIINETVPNRFSPKSPDKAHLNLHINSLELGDSAVYFCASSQNRGPIGEAFFGQGTRLTVV.

On this clonotype: Relative to the germline gene, one junction end is altered; a read error may explain this. The V and J genes are TRBV6-2 or TRBV6-3 and TRBJ2-4, with D unresolved. The V gene's germline CDR1 is MNHEY and CDR2 SVGEGT. The CDR3 extends over 17 amino acids. The CDR3 here is CASSEEAGAFNKNSQYF. The CDR3 DNA sequence: TGTGCCAGCAGTGAAGAGGCAGGCGCCTTTAACAAAAACAGTCAGTACTTC.

This clonotype was found many times. The chain uses TRBV7-2 and TRBJ1-6; D is undetermined. CDR1 is SGHTA, CDR2 FQGNSA, per germline. Trimming removed 5 bases from V and 8 bases from J, with 7 bases in between. The CDR3 sequence is 12 residues long. CDR3 DNA sequence: TGTGCCAGCAGCCACCCCGATTCACCCCTCCACTTT. Amino acids: CASSHPDSPLHF.